This T cell receptor (beta chain) was sequenced in a study of cytomegalovirus exposure and HLA in healthy donors. As for the study in general: For the approximately 400 genotyped donors, roughly 80% fell within the Caucasian-associated ancestry cluster. Study conclusions and caveats: V- and J-gene trimming of TCR beta was linked (in a later analysis) to a missense DCLRE1C variant.

PCR was performed using 60 Vbeta and 13 Jbeta primers. Measured with immunoSEQ multiplex PCR; TCRdb has only the in-frame clones, and not every one. The profile shows 150,000 to 200,000 clones, approximately 85% of them singletons. As concerns this clone: Its antigen remains unidentified.

The germline CDR1 and CDR2 sequences are MNHEY and SMNVEV (reference sequence). The CDR3 has 12 residues. V was shortened by 6 bases and J by 7 bases, with 12 bases between the two germline ends. The chain carries TRBV27 and TRBJ1-2, with D perhaps matching TRBD1 (6 bases). The sequence came from a man between 18 and 29 years old in good health and CMV-seropositive. Material: PBMCs. The CDR3 protein is CASRQGLSGYTF. The CDR3 DNA reads as TGTGCCAGCAGACAGGGCCTATCTGGCTACACCTTC.